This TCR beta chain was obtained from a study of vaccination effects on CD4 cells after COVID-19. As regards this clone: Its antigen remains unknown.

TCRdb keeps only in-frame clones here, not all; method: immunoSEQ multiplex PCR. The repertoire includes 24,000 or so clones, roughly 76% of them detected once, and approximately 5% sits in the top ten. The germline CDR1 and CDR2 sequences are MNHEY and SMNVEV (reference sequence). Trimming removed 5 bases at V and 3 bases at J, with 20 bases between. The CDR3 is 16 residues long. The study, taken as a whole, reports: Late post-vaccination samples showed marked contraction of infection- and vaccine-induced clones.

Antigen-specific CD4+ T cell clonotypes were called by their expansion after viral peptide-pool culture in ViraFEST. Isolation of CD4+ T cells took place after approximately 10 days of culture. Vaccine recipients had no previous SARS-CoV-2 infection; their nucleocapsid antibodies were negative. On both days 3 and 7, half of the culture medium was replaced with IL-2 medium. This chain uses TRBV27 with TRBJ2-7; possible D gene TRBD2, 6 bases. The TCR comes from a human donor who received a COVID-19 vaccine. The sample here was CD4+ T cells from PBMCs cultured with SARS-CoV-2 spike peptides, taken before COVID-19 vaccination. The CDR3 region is CASSPSWGTGNYEQYF. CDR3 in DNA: TGTGCCAGCAGTCCTTCCTGGGGGACTGGGAACTACGAGCAGTACTTC.